This TCR beta chain was obtained from a study of identical twins. TCRdb used MiXCR to reprocess the 5' RACE reads, holding one entry per CDR3 protein. The data hold roughly 500,000 distinct CDR3 sequences, with under 25% observed a single time. These records were also assigned to another study, of T cells expressing NK-cell markers.

The sequence derives from a young woman in good health. The sequencing input was CD4+ T cells sorted from blood.

CDR3 amino acids: CASSLARGNAYTF. For the CDR3, the DNA is TGTGCCAGCAGTTTAGCCAGGGGTAACGCCTACACCTTC. V is TRBV12-3 or TRBV12-4 and J is TRBJ1-2; D perhaps matches TRBD1 (6 bases). The CDR3 extends over 13 amino acids. Trimming took 0 bases from V and 10 from J, leaving 12 bases between them.